A selection of T cell receptor beta chains follows, all from one sample in a study of CD8 T cells in ankylosing spondylitis. TCRdb re-called the 5' RACE reads through MiXCR, storing one row per CDR3 protein. In the table there are roughly 130,000 distinct CDR3 sequences, roughly an eighth of which are singletons. Sequencing was performed on blood, either unsorted or a sorted T cell fraction (not recorded which). The source of these receptors is a female donor with ankylosing spondylitis or in good health (not recorded which). CDR3s include the opening cysteine and the closing phenylalanine or tryptophan. The D gene is left open where the match is weak. Only part of the rows carry a size: once, few, many, or a class if the clone is expanded.

J: TRBJ2-1; size: many; D: TRBD1; V: TRBV27; DNA: TGTGCCAGCAGTTTATCCACCCGGGCGACAGGGCATATGTATGAGCAGTTCTTC; CDR3: CASSLSTRATGHMYEQFF
J: TRBJ2-5; size: many; D: .; V: TRBV5-1; DNA: TGCGCCAGCAGGCACTTTTCCTTACAAGAGACCCAGTACTTC; CDR3: CASRHFSLQETQYF
J: TRBJ1-1; size: many; D: .; V: TRBV29-1; DNA: TGCAGCGTGGGAGACACGAACACTGAAGCTTTCTTT; CDR3: CSVGDTNTEAFF
J: TRBJ2-4; size: .; D: TRBD2; V: TRBV5-1; DNA: TGCGCCAGCAGCCCCGGTATTTCGAGCGGGGCAAACATTCAGTACTTC; CDR3: CASSPGISSGANIQYF
J: TRBJ1-3; size: .; D: .; V: TRBV20-1; DNA: TGCAGTGCTAGAAGTGCCGACTCTGGAAACACCATATATTTT; CDR3: CSARSADSGNTIYF
J: TRBJ2-1; size: .; D: .; V: TRBV20-1; DNA: TGCAGTTATCCGCGAGGTAGAGAGAGGGGGACCACGGGAAATGAGCAGTTCTTC; CDR3: CSYPRGRERGTTGNEQFF
J: TRBJ2-1; size: many; D: TRBD2; V: TRBV5-1; DNA: TGCGCCAGCAGCTCTCGACTAGCGGGGTCCCGTGAGCAGTTCTTC; CDR3: CASSSRLAGSREQFF
J: TRBJ2-4; size: many; D: .; V: TRBV12-3/TRBV12-4; DNA: TGTGCCAGCAGTTTCTGGGGGCTGGAAAACATTCAGTACTTC; CDR3: CASSFWGLENIQYF
J: TRBJ2-1; size: .; D: .; V: TRBV7-9; DNA: TGTGCCAGCAGCTTAAGTGGCGGGTCGCGGAACAATGAGCAGTTCTTC; CDR3: CASSLSGGSRNNEQFF
J: TRBJ2-1; size: .; D: .; V: TRBV7-8; DNA: TGTGCCAGCAGCTTAGCGAGGGCGAATGAGCAGTTCTTC; CDR3: CASSLARANEQFF
J: TRBJ2-5; size: few; D: TRBD1; V: TRBV7-9; DNA: TGTGCCAGCAACCCGGGACAGGGGCGCGAGACCCAGTACTTC; CDR3: CASNPGQGRETQYF
J: TRBJ2-1; size: .; D: TRBD2; V: TRBV28; DNA: TGTGCCAGCGCCAACCAGCGGGGGGGCCTGTATGAGCAGTTCTTC; CDR3: CASANQRGGLYEQFF
J: TRBJ1-5; size: many; D: TRBD1; V: TRBV20-1; DNA: TGCAGTGCTAGAGATCCCCGGGACAGGGATAATCAGCCCCAGCATTTT; CDR3: CSARDPRDRDNQPQHF
J: TRBJ2-1; size: few; D: TRBD1; V: TRBV5-1; DNA: TGCGCCAGCAGCTTGATTAGGGGGCAGGCTGAGCAGTTCTTC; CDR3: CASSLIRGQAEQFF
J: TRBJ2-3; size: .; D: TRBD2; V: TRBV6-1; DNA: TGTGCCAGCCGATCTAATGTGGGGACTAACACAGATACGCAGTATTTT; CDR3: CASRSNVGTNTDTQYF
J: TRBJ2-7; size: few; D: .; V: TRBV3-1; DNA: TGTGCCAGCACCGGGGGACTGAACTACGAGCAGTACTTC; CDR3: CASTGGLNYEQYF
J: TRBJ2-5; size: few; D: TRBD2; V: TRBV11-1; DNA: TGTGCCAGCAGTGGAGAGGGGACTAGCGGGGGGCCCAAAGAGACCCAGTACTTC; CDR3: CASSGEGTSGGPKETQYF
J: TRBJ2-1; size: many; D: TRBD2; V: TRBV11-2; DNA: TGTGCCAGCAGCTTAGACGGACTAGCGAGCAATGAGCAGTTCTTC; CDR3: CASSLDGLASNEQFF
J: TRBJ2-7; size: .; D: TRBD2; V: TRBV5-1; DNA: TGCGCCAGCAGCTTGGCCACTAGCGCCATCTCCTACGAGCAGTACTTC; CDR3: CASSLATSAISYEQYF
J: TRBJ1-1; size: .; D: .; V: TRBV6-5; DNA: TGTGCCAGCAGTTACTCGGTGCAGCTAGGTGAAGCTTTCTTT; CDR3: CASSYSVQLGEAFF
J: TRBJ2-3; size: few; D: .; V: TRBV12-3/TRBV12-4; DNA: TGTGCCAGCAGTCCCTCTAAGGATACGCAGTATTTT; CDR3: CASSPSKDTQYF
J: TRBJ2-2; size: .; D: .; V: TRBV12-3/TRBV12-4; DNA: TGTGCCAGCAGTTTCGATGACAGGCTTACCGGGGAGCTGTTTTTT; CDR3: CASSFDDRLTGELFF
J: TRBJ1-2; size: .; D: .; V: TRBV25-1; DNA: TGTGCCAGCAGTCTGGGGAGTCGGGGGGCAAGGGGCTACACCTTC; CDR3: CASSLGSRGARGYTF
J: TRBJ2-5; size: many; D: .; V: TRBV28; DNA: TGTGCCAGCAGTTTGGACAGTCCCCAAGAGACCCAGTACTTC; CDR3: CASSLDSPQETQYF
J: TRBJ2-7; size: many; D: .; V: TRBV6-5; DNA: TGTGCCAGCAGTTACTCTTTTAGGCAGACGTCTTCCCTCTACGAGCAGTACTTC; CDR3: CASSYSFRQTSSLYEQYF
J: TRBJ1-1; size: few; D: .; V: TRBV5-6; DNA: TGTGCCAGCAGCTTTTGGAGTTGGACGGATAGGAACACTGAAGCTTTCTTT; CDR3: CASSFWSWTDRNTEAFF